The 20 T cell receptor beta chains reported below all come from one sample, sequenced in a study of cytomegalovirus exposure and HLA in healthy donors. The PCR made use of 60 Vbeta and 13 Jbeta primers. Clones were read by immunoSEQ multiplex PCR, and TCRdb kept only the in-frame ones, dropping some. Of more than 95,000 clones in the sample, about four fifths were seen once. Sequenced: PBMCs. These receptor sequences come from a woman in her 70s in good health and CMV-seropositive.

The chain employs TRBV19 and TRBJ1-5, with D possibly TRBD1 on 6 matching bases. Trimming cost V 8 bases and J 0 bases, with 8 bases left between them. The CDR3 is 13 residues long. Per germline, CDR1 LNHDA and CDR2 SQIVND (reference sequence). The CDR3: CASRRGSNQPQHF. Here the CDR3 DNA reads TGTGCCAGTCGCAGGGGTAGCAATCAGCCCCAGCATTTT.

This clone has a handful of counts. The rearrangement joins TRBV19 to TRBJ2-1, with TRBD2 matching 7 bases. With 3 bases clipped from V and 7 bases from J, the junction kept 3 bases outside the gene matches. CDR1 is LNHDA, CDR2 SQIVND, per germline (reference sequence). This CDR3 has 13 residues. The CDR3 DNA reads as TGTGCCAGTAGTATTGCGGGACTAAATGAGCAGTTCTTC. It yields the protein CASSIAGLNEQFF.

V usage is TRBV27 and J usage is TRBJ2-3, with TRBD1 as a possible D gene (5 bases). CDR1 is MNHEY and CDR2 is SMNVEV in the germline V gene (reference sequence). This CDR3 has 14 residues. V lost 5 bases and J 8 bases, leaving 17 bases between the germline ends. The DNA of the CDR3 is TGTGCCAGCAGTCCTTACGACCCCCAGGGTACGCAGTATTTT. Translation: CASSPYDPQGTQYF.

The rearrangement links TRBV5-1 to TRBJ1-1; 10 bases map to TRBD1. V lost 0 bases, J lost 3 bases, and 5 bases stayed unmatched. The CDR3 has 16 residues. CDR1 and CDR2 from the germline V gene are SGHRS and YFSETQ. The CDR3 protein is CASSLGTGGGDTEAFF. The CDR3 bases are TGCGCCAGCAGCTTGGGGACAGGGGGTGGGGACACTGAAGCTTTCTTT.

The chain joins TRBV11-2 to TRBJ2-7; 8 nucleotides agree with TRBD2. Germline CDR1 is SGHAT and CDR2 is FQNNGV. The CDR3 consists of 15 residues. V dropped 5 bases and J dropped 2; count of bases not matched to a gene: 8. The CDR3 DNA follows: TGTGCCAGCAGCATAAGACCGGGAGGGCCCTACGAGCAGTACTTC. Protein: CASSIRPGGPYEQYF.

The CDR3 nucleotides are TGTGCCATCAGTCTAGCCGGGTGGCCCCAGCATTTT. This sequence encodes CAISLAGWPQHF. The gene calls are TRBV10-3 and TRBJ1-5; D call uncertain. V was shortened by 5 bases and J by 9 bases, with 11 bases between the two germline ends. Germline lookup yields CDR1 ENHRY and CDR2 SYGVKD. The CDR3 consists of 12 residues.

This sequence joins TRBV28 and TRBJ2-3; weak D call: TRBD1 (6 bases). V shed 4 bases and J shed 5 bases, with 19 bases lying between them. In germline, CDR1 is MDHEN, CDR2 SYDVKM. This CDR3 comprises 16 residues. Here the CDR3 DNA reads TGTGCCAGCAGTTCCCCAGGGGCCCGCGTAGTAGATACGCAGTATTTT. This codes for CASSSPGARVVDTQYF.

Worth noting for this clone: Within the sample, other DNA sequences also encode this same CDR3. The V call is TRBV6-1, the J call TRBJ1-5; tentatively, D is TRBD1 (6 bases). Per the germline V gene, CDR1 is MNHNS and CDR2 is SASEGT. CDR3 length: 10 amino acids. Here the CDR3 reads CANRAQPQHF. The CDR3 DNA follows: TGTGCGAACAGGGCCCAGCCCCAGCATTTT.

The rearrangement uses TRBV10-2 and TRBJ2-7, with TRBD1 matching 10 bases. Germline loops: CDR1 WSHSY, CDR2 SAAADI. The CDR3 loop spans 14 amino acids. J gave up 5 bases and V 10 bases, and 11 bases lay outside the gene matches. The CDR3 region has the DNA TGCGCCATCAAGAGGACAGGGGGTGGCGACGAGCAGTACTTC. Its protein product is CAIKRTGGGDEQYF.

V usage is TRBV19 and J usage is TRBJ2-1; D unclear. This CDR3 region has 16 residues. The germline V and J ends were trimmed by 7 bases and 0 bases, with 16 bases remaining between them. Germline-derived CDR1 and CDR2 are LNHDA and SQIVND (reference sequence). The CDR3 spells CASKLTEGSSYNEQFF. In nucleotides, the CDR3 is TGTGCCAGTAAACTAACGGAAGGTAGCTCCTACAATGAGCAGTTCTTC.

This clone has just a few counts. The genes are TRBV7-7 and TRBJ1-1; TRBD1 might be the D (5 bases). Trimming removed 11 bases at V and 0 bases at J, with 13 bases between. Germline V gene sequence: CDR1 SSHAT, CDR2 FNYEAQ (reference sequence). This CDR3 region has 13 residues. CDR3 in amino acids: CAWGVSVNTEAFF. The CDR3 DNA follows: TGTGCCTGGGGGGTAAGCGTGAACACTGAAGCTTTCTTT.

The V call is TRBV5-1, the J call TRBJ1-4; 8 bases fit TRBD1. Germline CDR1 reads SGHRS; CDR2 reads YFSETQ. After removal of 7 bases from V and 6 bases from J, the junction contained 11 bases not matched to a gene. CDR3 length: 15 amino acids. This CDR3 reads CASGPGQGKDEKLFF. The CDR3 DNA is TGCGCCAGCGGACCTGGACAGGGTAAAGATGAAAAACTGTTTTTT.

The chain is built from TRBV2 and TRBJ2-4; D is perhaps TRBD2 (7 bases). The germline gives CDR1 SNHLY, CDR2 FYNNEI. With 10 bases removed from V and 0 bases from J, the gap between germline ends came to 16 bases. CDR3 length: 15 amino acids. CDR3: CATGGQALAKNIQYF. In DNA form, the CDR3 reads TGTGCCACCGGGGGGCAGGCACTAGCCAAAAACATTCAGTACTTC. The full variable domain, with the rest looked up from reference TRBV2 and TRBJ2-4, is EPEVTQTPSHQVTQMGQEVILRCVPISNHLYFYWYRQILGQKVEFLVSFYNNEISEKSEIFDDQFSVERPDGSNFTLKIRSTKLEDSAMYFCATGGQALAKNIQYFGAGTRLSVL.

CDR3 amino acids: CASSLAGSSYNEQFF. The CDR3 coding sequence is TGTGCCAGCAGTCTAGCGGGGAGCTCCTACAATGAGCAGTTCTTC. The chain combines TRBV6-1 with TRBJ2-1; TRBD2 aligns across 9 bases. CDR3 length: 15 residues. The junction had 2 bases not matched to a gene; V was cut back by 5 bases and J by 0 bases. Germline loops: CDR1 MNHNS, CDR2 SASEGT.

V gene TRBV19 combines with J gene TRBJ1-1, with TRBD1 identical over 8 bases. The CDR3 is 15 residues long. After removal of 2 bases from V and 2 bases from J, the junction contained 4 bases not matched to a gene. Germline CDR1 reads LNHDA; CDR2 reads SQIVND (reference sequence). Written as DNA, the CDR3 is TGTGCCAGTAGTATAAACCAGGGGGCCAACACTGAAGCTTTCTTT. Residues: CASSINQGANTEAFF. Full variable domain (outside the CDR3, taken from reference TRBV19 and TRBJ1-1): DGGITQSPKYLFRKEGQNVTLSCEQNLNHDAMYWYRQDPGQGLRLIYYSQIVNDFQKGDIAEGYSVSREKKESFPLTVTSAQKNPTAFYLCASSINQGANTEAFFGQGTRLTVV.

The rearrangement links TRBV6-1 to TRBJ2-7, with D possibly being TRBD2 (7 bases). This CDR3 is 16 amino acids long. In germline, CDR1 is MNHNS, CDR2 SASEGT. V was pared by 1 base and J by 6 bases, with 19 bases between. CDR3 residues: CASSEEAGAPRVEQYF. The CDR3 DNA is TGTGCCAGCAGTGAAGAGGCGGGGGCCCCTAGGGTCGAGCAGTACTTC.

This clone was seen a handful of times. V usage is TRBV10-1 and J usage is TRBJ2-7; no clear D gene. Germline V CDR1 and CDR2: WNHNN, SYGVQD (reference sequence). The CDR3 covers 13 residues. Deletions cut 4 bases from V and 6 bases from J, with 13 bases between. The CDR3 region is CASSGIDPGEQYF. Here the CDR3 DNA reads TGCGCCAGCAGTGGTATAGATCCAGGCGAGCAGTACTTC.

The V gene is TRBV5-1, the J gene TRBJ1-1, with D unclear. Germline lookup yields CDR1 SGHRS and CDR2 YFSETQ. This CDR3 region has 14 residues. Trimming took off 0 bases at V and 1 base at J, with 7 bases between the two ends. Here the CDR3 reads CASSLDPGNTEAFF. In DNA form, the CDR3 reads TGCGCCAGCAGCTTGGATCCGGGGAACACTGAAGCTTTCTTT.

This clone was detected a few times. The rearrangement links TRBV11-2 to TRBJ2-5; 8 bases match TRBD1. The CDR3 runs 13 residues. The V and J ends lost 4 bases and 5 bases, in that order; junction bases with no gene match: 3. Germline assignment: CDR1 SGHAT and CDR2 FQNNGV. CDR3 sequence (DNA): TGTGCCAGCAGCTCGCAGGGGGCGGAGACCCAGTACTTC. Protein: CASSSQGAETQYF.

The sample holds a few counts of this clone. The CDR3, as DNA: TGTGCCAGCAGTTACCTAGGACAGAACTCTGGAAACACCATATATTTT. It yields the protein CASSYLGQNSGNTIYF. J is TRBJ1-3 and V is TRBV6-6; D is perhaps TRBD1 (6 bases). V lost 2 bases and J 0 bases, leaving 11 bases between the germline ends. The CDR3 extends over 16 amino acids. Per the germline V gene, CDR1 is MNHNY and CDR2 is SVGAGI (reference sequence).